Listed below are T cell receptor beta chains from one sample, sequenced in a study of blood T cell repertoires in COVID-19. Measured with immunoSEQ multiplex PCR; TCRdb has only the in-frame clones, and not every one. The table includes some 110,000 clones, more than 75% detected once. Source material: peripheral blood. Receptor source: a man in his sixties with acute or convalescent COVID-19. The CDR3 runs from the conserved cysteine through the conserved F or W. D genes are given only for firm matches. Only part of the rows carry a size: once, few, many, or a class if the clone is expanded.

v_gene	d_gene	abundance	j_gene	CDR3nt	CDR3aa
TRBV5-1	TRBD2	once	TRBJ2-1	TGCGCCAGCAGCTTGGCCGGACTAGCGGGAGATAATGAGCAGTTCTTC	CASSLAGLAGDNEQFF
TRBV10-3	.	.	TRBJ1-6	TGTGCCATCGGACCCGGGGTAAATTCACCCCTCCACTTT	CAIGPGVNSPLHF
TRBV24-1	TRBD1	.	TRBJ2-3	TGTGCCACCAGTGACCCCGGGACAGGGGGCGATACGCAGTATTTT	CATSDPGTGGDTQYF
TRBV11-2	TRBD1	.	TRBJ2-5	TGTGCCAGCAGCGTGAGGACGGACAGGGGGAGAGAGACCCAGTACTTC	CASSVRTDRGRETQYF
TRBV18	TRBD1	once	TRBJ1-1	TGTGCCAGCTCAACGACAGGGATGAACACTGAAGCTTTCTTT	CASSTTGMNTEAFF
TRBV6-5	.	.	TRBJ1-1	TGTGCCAGCAGATTACAGGGCGGGACTGAAGCTTTCTTT	CASRLQGGTEAFF
TRBV9	.	once	TRBJ1-3	TGTGCCAGCAGCCCCGCGGGGGCTATGGACACCATATATTTT	CASSPAGAMDTIYF
TRBV5-1	TRBD1	.	TRBJ2-1	TGCGCCAGCAGCCCTGTCCCGGGACAGGGAAGGATCTTC	CASSPVPGQGRIF
TRBV6-5	.	.	TRBJ1-1	TGTGCCAGCTCCAGCAACTGGCAGGGTTTCACTGAAGCTTTCTTT	CASSSNWQGFTEAFF
TRBV5-1	TRBD1	.	TRBJ2-7	TGCGCCAGCAGCTTGGCCCCCGGGACAGGTAGCTCCTACGAGCAGTACTTC	CASSLAPGTGSSYEQYF
TRBV30	.	.	TRBJ1-6	TGTGCCGGCGATAACCGGGTTTCGAATTCACCCCTCCACTTT	CAGDNRVSNSPLHF
TRBV28	.	.	TRBJ1-2	TGTGCCAGCAGTCCCCAAGGGGGAGTCTATGGCTACACCTTC	CASSPQGGVYGYTF
TRBV10-3	TRBD1	once	TRBJ2-6	TGTGCCATCAGTGAGTCGCCGACAGGGGTCTCTGGGGCCAACGTCCTGACTTTC	CAISESPTGVSGANVLTF
TRBV7-2	.	.	TRBJ2-1	TGTGCCAGCGCGAGGAGGGGCTACAATGAGCAGTTCTTC	CASARRGYNEQFF
TRBV5-1	.	.	TRBJ2-5	TGCGCCAGCAGGCGGCAAGAGACCCAGTACTTC	CASRRQETQYF
TRBV24-1	TRBD2	.	TRBJ2-1	TGTGCCACCAGTGATTTGACTAGCGGGAGGGCCGGCGAGCAGTTCTTC	CATSDLTSGRAGEQFF
TRBV30	TRBD1	.	TRBJ1-1	TGTGCCTGGAATGACAGGGGAAAACTCGGAGCTTTCTTT	CAWNDRGKLGAFF
TRBV6-6	TRBD1	.	TRBJ1-5	TGTGCCAGCTCTGGACAGGGGAGGGTTCAGCCCCAGCATTTT	CASSGQGRVQPQHF
TRBV5-5	.	.	TRBJ1-1	TGTGCCAGCAGCTTGGCCGGGAACACTGAAGCTTTCTTT	CASSLAGNTEAFF
TRBV12-5	TRBD2	.	TRBJ2-1	TGTGCTAGTGGTTTGACTAGCGGGAGGGCCCCGGATGAGCAGTTCTTC	CASGLTSGRAPDEQFF
TRBV28	TRBD1	.	TRBJ1-3	TGTGCCAGCGGAATAACCGGGACAGGGGTAGTCTCTGGAAACACCATATATTTT	CASGITGTGVVSGNTIYF
TRBV20-1	.	.	TRBJ2-1	TGCAGTGCTAGAGGCCTACGTGAGCAGTTCTTC	CSARGLREQFF
TRBV5-4	TRBD2	few	TRBJ2-3	TGTGCCAGCAGCCTTAGCGGGAGTTCAGATACGCAGTATTTT	CASSLSGSSDTQYF
TRBV6-2/TRBV6-3	.	.	TRBJ1-3	TGTGCCAGCAGTTACCACAGCTCTGGAAACACCATATATTTT	CASSYHSSGNTIYF
TRBV28	.	.	TRBJ2-7	TGTGCCAGCAGTTTCTCCGGGGTCTACGAGCAGTACTTC	CASSFSGVYEQYF
TRBV7-6	TRBD1	.	TRBJ2-2	TGTGCCAGCAGCTCCAATACCGGGACAGGGTACACCGGGGAGCTGTTTTTT	CASSSNTGTGYTGELFF
TRBV2	.	.	TRBJ1-4	TGTGCCAGCAGCCCACAGGGAGTTTTACTGTTTTTT	CASSPQGVLLFF
TRBV6-5	TRBD1	once	TRBJ2-1	TGTGCCAGCAGTTACTCCGACAGGGTCACGAAGAATGAGCAGTTCTTC	CASSYSDRVTKNEQFF
TRBV24-1	TRBD1	.	TRBJ1-5	TGTGCCACCGGACAGGCGAATCAGCCCCAGCATTTT	CATGQANQPQHF
TRBV28	TRBD2	.	TRBJ2-3	TGTGCCAGCAGTCTGGGACTAGCGGGAGGCGGATTGACAGATACGCAGTATTTT	CASSLGLAGGGLTDTQYF
TRBV11-2	.	.	TRBJ2-2	TGTGCCAGCAGCTTAGATCGGTGGGACATGGCGAACACCGGGGAGCTGTTTTTT	CASSLDRWDMANTGELFF
TRBV6-1	TRBD2	.	TRBJ2-1	TGTGCCAGCAGTGAACCTAGCGGCTTCGGGAGGTTCTTC	CASSEPSGFGRFF
TRBV19	TRBD1	.	TRBJ1-3	TGTGCCATTGAAGACAGGGTACGAAACACCATATATTTT	CAIEDRVRNTIYF
TRBV15	TRBD1	.	TRBJ2-7	TGTGCCACCAGCATAGACAGGGGTAACCACGAGCAGTACTTC	CATSIDRGNHEQYF
TRBV3-1/TRBV3-2	.	.	TRBJ1-1	TGTGCCAGCAGCCAAGAGGGAGGTATCACTGAAGCTTTCTTT	CASSQEGGITEAFF
TRBV7-2	TRBD2	.	TRBJ2-1	TGTGCCAGCAGCCGGACTAGCGGGCCTTACAATGAGCAGTTCTTC	CASSRTSGPYNEQFF
TRBV6-5	TRBD1	.	TRBJ2-7	TGTGCCAGCAGTTACGGCTGGACAGGGTCCTACGAGCAGTACTTC	CASSYGWTGSYEQYF
TRBV4-1	.	few	TRBJ2-1	TGCGCCAGCAGCCAAGAGGGGAGGAACTCCTACAATGAGCAGTTCTTC	CASSQEGRNSYNEQFF
TRBV29-1	.	.	TRBJ1-1	TGCAGCGGACTGGTGATGAACACTGAAGCTTTCTTT	CSGLVMNTEAFF
TRBV15	TRBD2	.	TRBJ2-1	TGTGCCACCAGCGGGGAGCGGGAGCACTCCTACAATGAGCAGTTCTTC	CATSGEREHSYNEQFF
TRBV6-5	TRBD1	.	TRBJ2-1	TGTGCCAGCAGTTTAAGACAGGGCGGTGAGCAGTTCTTC	CASSLRQGGEQFF
TRBV2	.	.	TRBJ1-2	TGTGCCAGCAGTGGTGGAGGGACGGGGAACTATGGCTACACCTTC	CASSGGGTGNYGYTF
TRBV18	.	.	TRBJ1-4	TGTGCCAGCTCACCGTCCAGACGAGGATGGGAAAAACTGTTTTTT	CASSPSRRGWEKLFF
TRBV19	.	.	TRBJ1-2	TGTGCCAGTAGTCCGGGGGGTCGAAACTATGGCTACACCTTC	CASSPGGRNYGYTF
TRBV19	TRBD1	.	TRBJ1-4	TGTGCCAGTAGTATAGGGCGACAGGGGGCGGTTGGAGGGGAAAAACTGTTTTTT	CASSIGRQGAVGGEKLFF
TRBV6-1	.	.	TRBJ1-1	TGTGCCAGCAGTGCCGTGGCCCTAGGGGGTGACACTGAAGCTTTCTTT	CASSAVALGGDTEAFF